This T cell receptor (beta chain) is drawn from a study of cytomegalovirus exposure and HLA in healthy donors. Study outcomes and limitations: Further analysis was carried out later, and it showed several of the most significant clusters appearing linked to common viral pathogens. A cluster of highly shared sequence variants was likely a sequencing artifact. Upon later analysis, HLA-associated TCR beta chains proved more clonally expanded than other, equally common chains. Researchers catalogued approximately 170 TCR beta chains as cytomegalovirus-associated.

With respect to this clone: Its antigen remains unidentified.

Both 60 Vbeta primers and 13 Jbeta primers went into the PCR. This table comes from immunoSEQ multiplex PCR, and its TCRdb copy is limited to in-frame clones, with some not included. The data hold about 150,000 clones, with over 70% observed a single time. V was clipped by 0 bases and J by 7 bases; unmatched bases: 5. The germline V gene encodes CDR1 SGDLS and CDR2 YYNGEE. This CDR3 comprises 15 residues. Material: PBMCs. The clonotype originates from a woman between 45 and 60 years old in good health and CMV-seropositive. The chain combines TRBV9 with TRBJ2-1, with 9 positions matching TRBD2. CDR3: CASSVGGRAWNEQFF. As DNA, the CDR3 is TGTGCCAGCAGCGTAGGCGGGAGGGCGTGGAATGAGCAGTTCTTC.